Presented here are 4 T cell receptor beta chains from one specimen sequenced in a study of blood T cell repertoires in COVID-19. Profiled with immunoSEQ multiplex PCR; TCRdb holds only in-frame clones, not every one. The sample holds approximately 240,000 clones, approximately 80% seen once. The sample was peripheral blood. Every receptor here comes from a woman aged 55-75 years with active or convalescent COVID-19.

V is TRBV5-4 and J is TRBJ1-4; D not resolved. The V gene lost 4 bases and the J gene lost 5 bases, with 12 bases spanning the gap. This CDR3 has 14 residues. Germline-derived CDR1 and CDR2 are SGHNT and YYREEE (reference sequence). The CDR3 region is CASSSGVQNEKLFF. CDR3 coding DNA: TGTGCCAGCAGCAGCGGGGTACAAAATGAAAAACTGTTTTTT.

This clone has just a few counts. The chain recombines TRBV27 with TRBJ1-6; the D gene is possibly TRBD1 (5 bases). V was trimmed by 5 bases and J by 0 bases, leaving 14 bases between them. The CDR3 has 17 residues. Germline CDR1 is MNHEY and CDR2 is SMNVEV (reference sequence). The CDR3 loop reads CASSPRTSSSYNSPLHF. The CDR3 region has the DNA TGTGCCAGCAGTCCCCGGACAAGTAGCTCCTATAATTCACCCCTCCACTTT.

For the CDR3, the DNA is TGTGCCAGCAGCTTATTCACTATTGGGGGCGGTTATAATTCACCCCTCCACTTT. It yields the protein CASSLFTIGGGYNSPLHF. This chain uses TRBV7-2 with TRBJ1-6, with D possibly matching TRBD1 (6 bases). The CDR3 is 18 residues long. Deletions cut 2 bases from V and 4 bases from J, with 18 bases between. CDR1 is SGHTA, CDR2 FQGNSA, per germline.

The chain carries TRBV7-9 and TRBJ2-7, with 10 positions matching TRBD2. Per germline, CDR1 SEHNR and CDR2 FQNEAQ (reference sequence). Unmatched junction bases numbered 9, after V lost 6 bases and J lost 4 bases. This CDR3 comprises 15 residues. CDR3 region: CASRGVGLAVYEQYF. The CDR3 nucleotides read TGTGCCAGCAGGGGGGTTGGACTAGCGGTTTACGAGCAGTACTTC. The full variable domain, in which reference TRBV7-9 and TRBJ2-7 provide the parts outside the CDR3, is DTGVSQNPRHKITKRGQNVTFRCDPISEHNRLYWYRQTLGQGPEFLTYFQNEAQLEKSRLLSDRFSAERPKGSFSTLEIQRTEQGDSAMYLCASRGVGLAVYEQYFGPGTRLTVT.